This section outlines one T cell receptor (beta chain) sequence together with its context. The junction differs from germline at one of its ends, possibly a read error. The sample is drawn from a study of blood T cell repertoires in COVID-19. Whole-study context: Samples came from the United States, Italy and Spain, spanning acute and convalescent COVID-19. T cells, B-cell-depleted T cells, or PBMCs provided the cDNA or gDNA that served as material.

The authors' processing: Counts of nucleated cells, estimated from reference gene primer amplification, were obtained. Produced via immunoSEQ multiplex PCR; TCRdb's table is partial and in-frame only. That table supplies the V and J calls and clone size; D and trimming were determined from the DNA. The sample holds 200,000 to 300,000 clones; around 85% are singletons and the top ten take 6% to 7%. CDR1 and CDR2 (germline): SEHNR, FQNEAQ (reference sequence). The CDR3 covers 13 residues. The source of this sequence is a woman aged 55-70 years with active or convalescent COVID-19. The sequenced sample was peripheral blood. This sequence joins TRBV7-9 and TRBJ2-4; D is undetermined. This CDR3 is CASSLGAQNIQYF. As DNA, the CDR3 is TGTGCCAGCAGCTTAGGAGCCCAAAACATTCAGTACTTC.